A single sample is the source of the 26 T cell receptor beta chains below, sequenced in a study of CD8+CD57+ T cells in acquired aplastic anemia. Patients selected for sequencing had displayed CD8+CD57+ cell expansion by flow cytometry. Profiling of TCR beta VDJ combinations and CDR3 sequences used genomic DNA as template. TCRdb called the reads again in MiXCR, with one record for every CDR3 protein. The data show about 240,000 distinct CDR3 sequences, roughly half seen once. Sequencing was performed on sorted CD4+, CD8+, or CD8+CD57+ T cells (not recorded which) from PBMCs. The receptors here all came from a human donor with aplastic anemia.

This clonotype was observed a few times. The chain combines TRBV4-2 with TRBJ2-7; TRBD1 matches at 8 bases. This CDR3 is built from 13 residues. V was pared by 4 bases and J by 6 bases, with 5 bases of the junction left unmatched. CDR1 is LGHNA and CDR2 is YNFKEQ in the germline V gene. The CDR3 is CASSLDRAGEQYF. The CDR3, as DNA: TGTGCCAGCAGCCTGGACAGGGCCGGCGAGCAGTACTTC.

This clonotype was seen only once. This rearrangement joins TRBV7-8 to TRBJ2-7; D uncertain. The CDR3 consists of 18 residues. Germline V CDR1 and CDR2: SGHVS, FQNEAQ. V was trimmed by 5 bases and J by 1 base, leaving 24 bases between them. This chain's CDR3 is CASSQDHPLRVGSYEQYF. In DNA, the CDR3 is TGTGCCAGCAGCCAAGATCACCCACTAAGGGTAGGGTCCTACGAGCAGTACTTC.

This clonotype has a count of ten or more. Here the CDR3 DNA reads TGTGCCAGCAGTTCGGTACTCGGGGCCAACGTCCTGACTTTC. Encoded protein: CASSSVLGANVLTF. The chain is built from TRBV6-6 and TRBJ2-6; D unresolved. V was clipped by 4 bases and J by 4 bases, with 8 bases between them. The germline gives CDR1 MNHNY, CDR2 SVGAGI (reference sequence). The CDR3 runs 14 residues.

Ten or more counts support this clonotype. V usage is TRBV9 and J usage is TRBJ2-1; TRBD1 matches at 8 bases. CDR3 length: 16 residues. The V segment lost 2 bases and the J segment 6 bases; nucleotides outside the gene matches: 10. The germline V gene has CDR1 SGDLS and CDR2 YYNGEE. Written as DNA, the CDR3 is TGTGCCAGCAGCGTTCCCGGACAGGGCGGCCCCAATGAGCAGTTCTTC. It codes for CASSVPGQGGPNEQFF.

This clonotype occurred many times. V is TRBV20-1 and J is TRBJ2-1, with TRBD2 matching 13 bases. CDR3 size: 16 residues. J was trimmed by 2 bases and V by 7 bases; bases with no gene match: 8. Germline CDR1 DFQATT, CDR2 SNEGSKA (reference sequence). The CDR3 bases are TGCAGTGGCCACAGACTAGCGGGAGGCCCCTACAATGAGCAGTTCTTC. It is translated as CSGHRLAGGPYNEQFF.

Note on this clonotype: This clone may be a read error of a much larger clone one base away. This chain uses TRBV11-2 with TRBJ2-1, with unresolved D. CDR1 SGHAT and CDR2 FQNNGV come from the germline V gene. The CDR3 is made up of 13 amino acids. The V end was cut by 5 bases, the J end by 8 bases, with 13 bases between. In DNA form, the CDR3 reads TGTGCCAGCAGCATAGTCGGTTGGCATGAGCAGTTCTTC. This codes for CASSIVGWHEQFF.

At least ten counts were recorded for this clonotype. The CDR3 here is CASSLHGEISYNEQFF. The CDR3 coding sequence is TGTGCCAGCAGCTTACACGGGGAGATCTCCTACAATGAGCAGTTCTTC. This rearrangement joins TRBV11-1 to TRBJ2-1, with D perhaps TRBD2 (5 bases). CDR3 length equals 16 residues. Germline V gene lookup returns CDR1 SGHAT and CDR2 FQDESV (reference sequence). Trimming pared 2 bases from V and 0 bases from J, leaving 11 bases between.

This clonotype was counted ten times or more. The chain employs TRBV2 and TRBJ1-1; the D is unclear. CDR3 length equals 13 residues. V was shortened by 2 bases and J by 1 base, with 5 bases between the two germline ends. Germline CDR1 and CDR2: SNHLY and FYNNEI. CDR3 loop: CASSEPGNTEAFF. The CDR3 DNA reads TGTGCCAGCAGTGAACCGGGGAACACTGAAGCTTTCTTT.

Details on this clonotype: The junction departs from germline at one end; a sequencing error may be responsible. The CDR3 DNA is TGCGCCAGCAGTGACCCTAGTGGACATTTCTCCCACAATGAGCAGTTCTTC. The encoded protein is CASSDPSGHFSHNEQFF. This chain joins TRBV10-1 and TRBJ2-1; the D gene is possibly TRBD1 (5 bases). The length of the CDR3 is 17 residues. The V gene's germline CDR1 is WNHNN and CDR2 SYGVQD (reference sequence).

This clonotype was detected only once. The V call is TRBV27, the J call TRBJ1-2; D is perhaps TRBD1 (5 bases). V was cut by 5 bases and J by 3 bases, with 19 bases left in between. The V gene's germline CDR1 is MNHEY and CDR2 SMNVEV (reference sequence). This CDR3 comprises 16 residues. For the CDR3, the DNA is TGTGCCAGCAGTCTCGGGACGAGGGGCAGAGACTATGGCTACACCTTC. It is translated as CASSLGTRGRDYGYTF.

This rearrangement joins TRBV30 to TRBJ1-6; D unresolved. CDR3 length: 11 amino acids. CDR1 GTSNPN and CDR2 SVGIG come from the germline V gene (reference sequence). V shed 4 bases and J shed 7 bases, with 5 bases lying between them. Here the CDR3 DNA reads TGTGCCTGGACAGGAAATTCACCCCTCCACTTT. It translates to CAWTGNSPLHF.

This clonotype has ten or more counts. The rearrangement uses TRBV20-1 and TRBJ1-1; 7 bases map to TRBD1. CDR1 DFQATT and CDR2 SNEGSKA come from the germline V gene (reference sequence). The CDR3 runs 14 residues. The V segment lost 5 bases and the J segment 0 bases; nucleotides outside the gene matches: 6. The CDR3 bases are TGCAGTGCTGTTCTGGGACAGATGAACACTGAAGCTTTCTTT. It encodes CSAVLGQMNTEAFF.

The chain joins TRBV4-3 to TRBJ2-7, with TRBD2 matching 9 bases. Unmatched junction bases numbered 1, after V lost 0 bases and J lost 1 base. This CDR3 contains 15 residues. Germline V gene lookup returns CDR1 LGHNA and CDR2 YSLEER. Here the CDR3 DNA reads TGCGCCAGCAGCCAAGATAGCGGGGGATCCTACGAGCAGTACTTC. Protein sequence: CASSQDSGGSYEQYF.

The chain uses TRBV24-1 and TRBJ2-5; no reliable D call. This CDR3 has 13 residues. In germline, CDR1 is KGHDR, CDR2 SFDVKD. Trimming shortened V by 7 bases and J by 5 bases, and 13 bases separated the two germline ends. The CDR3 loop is CATRRAREETQYF. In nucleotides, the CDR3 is TGTGCCACCAGACGGGCCCGTGAGGAGACCCAGTACTTC.

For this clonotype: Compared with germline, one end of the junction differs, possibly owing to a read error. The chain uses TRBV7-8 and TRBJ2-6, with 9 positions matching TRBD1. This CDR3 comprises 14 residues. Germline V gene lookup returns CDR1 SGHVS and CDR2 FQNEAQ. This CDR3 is CASSDRTGDNVLTF. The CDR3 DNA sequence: TGTGCCAGCAGCGACCGGACAGGGGACAACGTCCTGACTTTC.

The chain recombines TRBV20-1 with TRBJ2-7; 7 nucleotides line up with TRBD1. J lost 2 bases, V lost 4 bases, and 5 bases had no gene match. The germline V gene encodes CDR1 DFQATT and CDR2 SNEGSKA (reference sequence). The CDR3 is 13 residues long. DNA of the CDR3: TGCAGTGCTAACCGGGACAGTGCCTACGAGCAGTACTTC. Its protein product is CSANRDSAYEQYF.

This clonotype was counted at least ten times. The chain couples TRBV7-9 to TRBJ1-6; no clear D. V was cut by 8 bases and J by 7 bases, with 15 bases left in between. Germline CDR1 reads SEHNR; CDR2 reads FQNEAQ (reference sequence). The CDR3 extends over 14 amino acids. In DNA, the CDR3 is TGTGCCAGCGAGAGGCCCCACGGGAATTCACCCCTCCACTTT. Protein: CASERPHGNSPLHF. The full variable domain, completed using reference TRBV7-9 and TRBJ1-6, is DTGVSQNPRHKITKRGQNVTFRCDPISEHNRLYWYRQTLGQGPEFLTYFQNEAQLEKSRLLSDRFSAERPKGSFSTLEIQRTEQGDSAMYLCASERPHGNSPLHFGNGTRLTVT.

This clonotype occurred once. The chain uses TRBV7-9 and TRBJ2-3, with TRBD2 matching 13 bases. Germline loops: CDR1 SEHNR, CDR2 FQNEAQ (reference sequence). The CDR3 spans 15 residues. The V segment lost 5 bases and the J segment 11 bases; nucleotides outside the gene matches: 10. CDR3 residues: CASSQTSGGAGEQYF. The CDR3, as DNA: TGTGCCAGCAGCCAAACTAGCGGGGGGGCTGGTGAGCAGTATTTT. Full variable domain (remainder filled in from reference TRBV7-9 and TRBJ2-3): DTGVSQNPRHKITKRGQNVTFRCDPISEHNRLYWYRQTLGQGPEFLTYFQNEAQLEKSRLLSDRFSAERPKGSFSTLEIQRTEQGDSAMYLCASSQTSGGAGEQYFGPGTRLTVL.

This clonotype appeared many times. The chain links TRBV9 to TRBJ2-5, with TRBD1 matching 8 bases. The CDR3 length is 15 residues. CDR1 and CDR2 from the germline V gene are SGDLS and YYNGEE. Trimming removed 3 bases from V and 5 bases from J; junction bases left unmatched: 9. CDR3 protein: CASSEGAGGKETQYF. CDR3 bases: TGTGCCAGCAGCGAGGGGGCAGGGGGCAAGGAGACCCAGTACTTC.

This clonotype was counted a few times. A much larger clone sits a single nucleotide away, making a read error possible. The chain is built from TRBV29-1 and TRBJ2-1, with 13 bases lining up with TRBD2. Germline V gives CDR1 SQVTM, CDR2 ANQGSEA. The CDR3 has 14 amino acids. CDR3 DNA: TGCAGCGTTTCCGGGACTAGCGGGATTCATGAGCAGTCCTTC. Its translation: CSVSGTSGIHEQSF.

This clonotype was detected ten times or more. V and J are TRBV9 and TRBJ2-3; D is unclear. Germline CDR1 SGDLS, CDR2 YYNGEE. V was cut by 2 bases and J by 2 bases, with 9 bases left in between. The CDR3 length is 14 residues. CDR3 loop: CASSVDDPTDTQYF. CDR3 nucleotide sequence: TGTGCCAGCAGCGTGGACGACCCCACAGATACGCAGTATTTT.

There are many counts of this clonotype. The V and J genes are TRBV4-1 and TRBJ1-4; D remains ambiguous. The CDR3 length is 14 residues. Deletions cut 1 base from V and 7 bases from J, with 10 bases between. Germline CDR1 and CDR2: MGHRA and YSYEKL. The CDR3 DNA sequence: TGCGCCAGCAGCCAAGGTAGCTCGGGTGAAAAACTGTTTTTT. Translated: CASSQGSSGEKLFF.

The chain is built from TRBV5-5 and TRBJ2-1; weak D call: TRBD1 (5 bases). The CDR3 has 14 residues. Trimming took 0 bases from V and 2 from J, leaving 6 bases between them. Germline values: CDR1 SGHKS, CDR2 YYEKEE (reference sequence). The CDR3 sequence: CASSLEGAYNEQFF. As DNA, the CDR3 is TGTGCCAGCAGCTTGGAAGGGGCCTACAATGAGCAGTTCTTC.

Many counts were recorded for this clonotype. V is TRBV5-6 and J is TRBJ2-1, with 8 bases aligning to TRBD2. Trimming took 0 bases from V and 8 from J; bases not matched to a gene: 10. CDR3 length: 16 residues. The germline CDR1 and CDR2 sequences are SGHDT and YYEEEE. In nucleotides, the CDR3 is TGTGCCAGCAGCTTGGTTGGTAGCGGGGTCGTGGATGAGCAGTTCTTC. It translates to CASSLVGSGVVDEQFF.

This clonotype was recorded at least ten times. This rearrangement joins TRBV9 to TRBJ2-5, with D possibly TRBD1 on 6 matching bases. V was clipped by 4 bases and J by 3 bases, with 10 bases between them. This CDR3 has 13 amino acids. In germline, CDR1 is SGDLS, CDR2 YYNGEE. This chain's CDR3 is CASSPWTEETQYF. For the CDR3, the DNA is TGTGCCAGCAGCCCCTGGACAGAAGAGACCCAGTACTTC.

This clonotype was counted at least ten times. The CDR3 DNA reads as TGTGCCAGCAGCCTCCGGGGACGCACAGATACGCAGTATTTT. Its protein product is CASSLRGRTDTQYF. The rearrangement joins TRBV7-9 to TRBJ2-3; either TRBD1 or TRBD2 may supply D (5 bases each). The CDR3 has 14 amino acids. Germline V CDR1 and CDR2: SEHNR, FQNEAQ (reference sequence). Trimming removed 5 bases from V and 1 base from J, with 10 bases in between.